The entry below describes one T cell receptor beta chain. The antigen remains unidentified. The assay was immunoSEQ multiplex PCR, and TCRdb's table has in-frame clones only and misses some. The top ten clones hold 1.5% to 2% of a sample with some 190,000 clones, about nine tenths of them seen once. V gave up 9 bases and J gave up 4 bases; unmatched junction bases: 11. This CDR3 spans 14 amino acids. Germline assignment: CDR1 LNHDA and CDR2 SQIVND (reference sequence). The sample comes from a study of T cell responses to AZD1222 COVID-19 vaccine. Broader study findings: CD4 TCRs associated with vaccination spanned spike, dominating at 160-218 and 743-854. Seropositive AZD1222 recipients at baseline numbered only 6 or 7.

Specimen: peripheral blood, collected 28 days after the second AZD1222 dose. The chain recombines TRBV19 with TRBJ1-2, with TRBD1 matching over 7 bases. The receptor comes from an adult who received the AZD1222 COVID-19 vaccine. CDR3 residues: CASSDRVGGYGYTF. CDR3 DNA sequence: TGTGCCAGCTCAGACAGGGTCGGAGGCTATGGCTACACCTTC.